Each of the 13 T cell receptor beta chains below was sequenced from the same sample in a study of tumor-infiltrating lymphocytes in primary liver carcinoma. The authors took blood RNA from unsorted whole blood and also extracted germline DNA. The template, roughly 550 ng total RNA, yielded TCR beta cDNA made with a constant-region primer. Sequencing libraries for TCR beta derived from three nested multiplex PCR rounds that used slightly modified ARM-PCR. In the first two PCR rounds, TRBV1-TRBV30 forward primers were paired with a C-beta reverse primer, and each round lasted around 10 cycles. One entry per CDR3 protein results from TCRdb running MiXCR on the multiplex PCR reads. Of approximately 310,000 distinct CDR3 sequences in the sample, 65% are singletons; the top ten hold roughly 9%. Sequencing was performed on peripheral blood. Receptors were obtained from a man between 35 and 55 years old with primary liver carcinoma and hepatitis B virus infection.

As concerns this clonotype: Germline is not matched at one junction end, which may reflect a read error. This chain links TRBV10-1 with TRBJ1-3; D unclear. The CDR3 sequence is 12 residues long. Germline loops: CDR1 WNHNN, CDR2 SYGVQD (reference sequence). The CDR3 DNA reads TGCACCAGCACCGGCTCTGGAAACACCATATATTTT. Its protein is CTSTGSGNTIYF.

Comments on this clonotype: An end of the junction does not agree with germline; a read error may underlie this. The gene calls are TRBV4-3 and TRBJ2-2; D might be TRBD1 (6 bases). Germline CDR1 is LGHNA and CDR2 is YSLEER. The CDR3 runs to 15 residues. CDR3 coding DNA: TGCGCCAGCAGCCAAGATTCGGGACATCCCGGGGAGCTGTTTTTC. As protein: CASSQDSGHPGELFF.

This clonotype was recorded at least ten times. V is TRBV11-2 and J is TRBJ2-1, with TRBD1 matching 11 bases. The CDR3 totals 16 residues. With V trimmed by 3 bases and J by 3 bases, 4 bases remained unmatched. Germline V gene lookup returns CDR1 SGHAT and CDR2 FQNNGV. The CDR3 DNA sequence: TGTGCCAGCAGCTTGCTAGGGACAGGGGGCTACAATGAGCAGTTCTTC. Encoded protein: CASSLLGTGGYNEQFF.

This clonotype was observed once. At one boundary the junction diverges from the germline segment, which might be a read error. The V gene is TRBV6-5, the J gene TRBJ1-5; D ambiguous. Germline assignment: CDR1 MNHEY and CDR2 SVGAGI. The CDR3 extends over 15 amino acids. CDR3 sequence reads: CVSGPRRISNQPQHF. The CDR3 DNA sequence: TGTGTCAGCGGTCCCCGGAGGATTAGTAATCAGCCCCAGCATTTC.

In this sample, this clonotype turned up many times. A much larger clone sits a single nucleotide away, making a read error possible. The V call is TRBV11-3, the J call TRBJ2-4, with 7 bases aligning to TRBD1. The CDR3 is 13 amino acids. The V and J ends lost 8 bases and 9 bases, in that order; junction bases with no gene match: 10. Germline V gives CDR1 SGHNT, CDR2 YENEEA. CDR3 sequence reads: CASSSTGVGIQYF. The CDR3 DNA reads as TGTGCCAGCTCCTCCACAGGGGTTGGCATTCAGTACTTC.

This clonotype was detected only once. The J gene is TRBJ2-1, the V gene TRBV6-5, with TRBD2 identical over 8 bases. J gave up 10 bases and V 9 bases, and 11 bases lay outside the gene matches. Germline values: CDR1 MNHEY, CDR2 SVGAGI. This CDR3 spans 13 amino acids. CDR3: CASSPGLGKEQFF. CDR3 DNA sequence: TGTGCCAGTAGTCCGGGACTAGGAAAGGAGCAGTTCTTC.

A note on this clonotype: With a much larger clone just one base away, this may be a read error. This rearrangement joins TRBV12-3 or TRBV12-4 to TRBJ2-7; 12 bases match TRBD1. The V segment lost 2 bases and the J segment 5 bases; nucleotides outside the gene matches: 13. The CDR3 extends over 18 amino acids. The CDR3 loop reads CASSLRGTGGYVSHEQYF. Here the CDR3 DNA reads TGTGCCAGCAGTTTACGGGGGACAGGGGGCTATGTGTCGCACGAGCAGTACTTC.

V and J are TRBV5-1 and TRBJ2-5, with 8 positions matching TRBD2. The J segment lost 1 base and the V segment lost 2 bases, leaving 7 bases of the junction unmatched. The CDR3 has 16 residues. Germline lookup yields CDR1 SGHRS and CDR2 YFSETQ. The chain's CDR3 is CASSLLAGGIQETQYF. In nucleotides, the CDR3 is TGCGCCAGCAGCTTATTGGCGGGAGGTATCCAAGAGACCCAGTACTTC.

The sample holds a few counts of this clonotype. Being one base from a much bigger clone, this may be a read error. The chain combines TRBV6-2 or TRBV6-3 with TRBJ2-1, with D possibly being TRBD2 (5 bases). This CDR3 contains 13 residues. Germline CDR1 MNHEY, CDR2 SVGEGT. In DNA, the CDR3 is TGTGCCAGCGGCCGGAGGCGGGTCGATGAGCAGTCCTTC. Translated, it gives CASGRRRVDEQSF.

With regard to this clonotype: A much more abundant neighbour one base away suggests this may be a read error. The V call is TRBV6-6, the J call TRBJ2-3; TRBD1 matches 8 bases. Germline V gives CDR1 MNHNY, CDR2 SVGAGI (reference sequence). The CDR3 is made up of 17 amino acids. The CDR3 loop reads CAGSYLGSDRGTDTQYF. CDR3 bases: TGTGCCGGCAGTTACCTCGGGAGCGACAGGGGAACAGATACGCAGTATTTT.

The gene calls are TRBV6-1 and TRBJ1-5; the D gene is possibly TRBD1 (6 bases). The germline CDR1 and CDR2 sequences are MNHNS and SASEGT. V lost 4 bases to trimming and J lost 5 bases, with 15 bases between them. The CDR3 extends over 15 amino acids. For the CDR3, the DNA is TGTGCCAGCAGTGGAGGGACAAGCCGATATCAGCCCCAGCATTTT. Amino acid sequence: CASSGGTSRYQPQHF.

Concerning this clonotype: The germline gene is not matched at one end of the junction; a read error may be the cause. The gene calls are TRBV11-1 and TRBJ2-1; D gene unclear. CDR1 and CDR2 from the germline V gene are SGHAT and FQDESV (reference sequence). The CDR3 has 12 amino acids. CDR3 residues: CASSLAGNEQSF. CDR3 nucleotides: TGTGCCAGCAGCTTAGCGGGTAATGAGCAGTCCTTT.

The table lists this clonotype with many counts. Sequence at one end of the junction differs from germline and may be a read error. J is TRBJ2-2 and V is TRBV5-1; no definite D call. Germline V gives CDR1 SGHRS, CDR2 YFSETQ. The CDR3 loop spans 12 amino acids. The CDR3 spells CASSLATGELFF. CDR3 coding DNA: TGTGCCAGCAGCTTAGCCACCGGGGAGCTGTTTTTT.